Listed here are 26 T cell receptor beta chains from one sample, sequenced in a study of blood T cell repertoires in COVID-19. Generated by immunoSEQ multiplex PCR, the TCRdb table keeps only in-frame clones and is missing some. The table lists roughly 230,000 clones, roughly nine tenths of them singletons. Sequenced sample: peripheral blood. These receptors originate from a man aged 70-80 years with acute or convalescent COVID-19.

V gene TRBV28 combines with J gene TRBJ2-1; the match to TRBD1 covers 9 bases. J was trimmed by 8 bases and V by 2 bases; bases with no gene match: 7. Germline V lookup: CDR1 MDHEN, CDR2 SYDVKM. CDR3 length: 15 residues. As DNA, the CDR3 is TGTGCCAGCAGTTTAGCGGGACAGGGAATCGATGAGCAGTTCTTC. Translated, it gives CASSLAGQGIDEQFF.

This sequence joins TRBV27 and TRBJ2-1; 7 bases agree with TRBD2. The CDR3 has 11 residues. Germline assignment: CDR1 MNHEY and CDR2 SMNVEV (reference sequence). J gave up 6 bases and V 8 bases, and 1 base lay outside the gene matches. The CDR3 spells CASGGGNEQFF. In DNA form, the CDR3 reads TGTGCCAGCGGGGGGGGCAATGAGCAGTTCTTC.

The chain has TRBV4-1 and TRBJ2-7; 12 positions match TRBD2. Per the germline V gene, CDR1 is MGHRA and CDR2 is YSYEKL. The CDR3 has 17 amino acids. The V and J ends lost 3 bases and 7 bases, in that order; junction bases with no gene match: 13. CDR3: CASSQSGTSGWRGEQYF. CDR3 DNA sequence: TGCGCCAGCAGCCAGTCCGGGACTAGCGGGTGGAGGGGAGAGCAGTACTTC.

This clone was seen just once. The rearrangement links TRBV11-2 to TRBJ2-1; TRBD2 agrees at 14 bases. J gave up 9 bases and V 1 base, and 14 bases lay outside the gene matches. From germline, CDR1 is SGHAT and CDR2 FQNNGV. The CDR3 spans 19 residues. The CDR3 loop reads CASSLVPAGTSGRSGEQFF. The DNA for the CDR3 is TGTGCCAGCAGCTTAGTACCAGCCGGGACTAGCGGGAGATCTGGTGAGCAGTTCTTC.

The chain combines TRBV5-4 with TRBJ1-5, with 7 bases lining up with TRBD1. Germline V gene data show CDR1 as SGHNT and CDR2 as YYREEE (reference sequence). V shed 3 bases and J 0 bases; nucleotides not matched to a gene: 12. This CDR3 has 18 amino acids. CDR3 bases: TGTGCCAGCAGCTACGGACCGACAGGGACCCATAGCAATCAGCCCCAGCATTTT. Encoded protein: CASSYGPTGTHSNQPQHF.

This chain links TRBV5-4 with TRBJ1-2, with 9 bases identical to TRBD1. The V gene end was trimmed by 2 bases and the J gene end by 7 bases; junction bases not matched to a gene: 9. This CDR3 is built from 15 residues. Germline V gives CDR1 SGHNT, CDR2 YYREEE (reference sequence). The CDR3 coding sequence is TGTGCCAGCAGCTTCTGGACAGGGGTTTTATCTGGCTACACCTTC. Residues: CASSFWTGVLSGYTF.

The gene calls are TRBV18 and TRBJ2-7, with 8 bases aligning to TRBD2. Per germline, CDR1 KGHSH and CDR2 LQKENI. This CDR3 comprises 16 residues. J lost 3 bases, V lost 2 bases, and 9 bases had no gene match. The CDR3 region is CASSPGQAGVFYEQYF. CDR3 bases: TGTGCCAGCTCACCAGGACAAGCGGGAGTATTCTACGAGCAGTACTTC.

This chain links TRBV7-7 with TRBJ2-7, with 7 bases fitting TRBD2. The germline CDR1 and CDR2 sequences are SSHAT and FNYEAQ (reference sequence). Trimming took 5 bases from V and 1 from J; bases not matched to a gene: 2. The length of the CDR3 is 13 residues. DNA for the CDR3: TGTGCCAGCAGCCCTAGCGGTTCCTACGAGCAGTACTTC. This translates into CASSPSGSYEQYF.

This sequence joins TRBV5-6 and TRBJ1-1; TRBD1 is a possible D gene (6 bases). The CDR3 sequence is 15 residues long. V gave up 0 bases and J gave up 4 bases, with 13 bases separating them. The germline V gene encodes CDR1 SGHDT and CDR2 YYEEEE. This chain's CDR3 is CASSLGQGRATEAFF. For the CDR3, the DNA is TGTGCCAGCAGCTTGGGGCAGGGGAGGGCCACTGAAGCTTTCTTT. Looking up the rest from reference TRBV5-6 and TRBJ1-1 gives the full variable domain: DAGVTQSPTHLIKTRGQQVTLRCSPKSGHDTVSWYQQALGQGPQFIFQYYEEEERQRGNFPDRFSGHQFPNYSSELNVNALLLGDSALYLCASSLGQGRATEAFFGQGTRLTVV.

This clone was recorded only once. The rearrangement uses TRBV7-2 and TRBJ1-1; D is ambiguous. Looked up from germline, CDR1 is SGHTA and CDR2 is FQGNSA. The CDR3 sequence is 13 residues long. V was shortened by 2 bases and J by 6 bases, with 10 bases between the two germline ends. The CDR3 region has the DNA TGTGCCAGCAGCTTACCACAGACCCCTGAAGCTTTCTTT. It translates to CASSLPQTPEAFF.

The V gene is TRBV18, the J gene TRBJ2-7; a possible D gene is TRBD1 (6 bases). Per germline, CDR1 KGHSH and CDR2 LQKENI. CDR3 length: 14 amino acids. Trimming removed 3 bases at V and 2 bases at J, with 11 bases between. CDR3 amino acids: CASSPGPGAYEQYF. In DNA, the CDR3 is TGTGCCAGCTCACCGGGGCCAGGGGCCTACGAGCAGTACTTC.

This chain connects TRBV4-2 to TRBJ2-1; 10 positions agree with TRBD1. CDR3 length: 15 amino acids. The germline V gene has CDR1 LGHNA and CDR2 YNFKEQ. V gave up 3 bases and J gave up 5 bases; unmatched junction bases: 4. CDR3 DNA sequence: TGTGCCAGCAGCCACCCGGGACAGGGGAACAATGAGCAGTTCTTC. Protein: CASSHPGQGNNEQFF.

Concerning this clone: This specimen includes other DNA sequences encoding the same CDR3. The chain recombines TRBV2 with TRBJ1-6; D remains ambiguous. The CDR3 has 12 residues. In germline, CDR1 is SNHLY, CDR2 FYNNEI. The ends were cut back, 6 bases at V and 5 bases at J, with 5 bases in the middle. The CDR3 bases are TGTGCCAGCAGCGGGAATAATTCACCCCTCCACTTT. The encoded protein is CASSGNNSPLHF. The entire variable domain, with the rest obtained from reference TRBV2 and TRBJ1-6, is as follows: EPEVTQTPSHQVTQMGQEVILRCVPISNHLYFYWYRQILGQKVEFLVSFYNNEISEKSEIFDDQFSVERPDGSNFTLKIRSTKLEDSAMYFCASSGNNSPLHFGNGTRLTVT.

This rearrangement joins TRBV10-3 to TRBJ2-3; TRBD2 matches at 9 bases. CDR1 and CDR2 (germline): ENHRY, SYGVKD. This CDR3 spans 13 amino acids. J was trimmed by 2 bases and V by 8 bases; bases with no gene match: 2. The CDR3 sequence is CAIAGGITDTQYF. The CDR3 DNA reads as TGTGCCATCGCGGGAGGGATCACAGATACGCAGTATTTT.

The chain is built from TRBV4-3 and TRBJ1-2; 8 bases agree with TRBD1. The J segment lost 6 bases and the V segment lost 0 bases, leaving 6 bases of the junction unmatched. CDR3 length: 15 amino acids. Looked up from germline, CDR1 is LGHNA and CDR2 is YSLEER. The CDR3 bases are TGCGCCAGCAGCCAAGACTCAGGGGGCATAGATGGCTACACCTTC. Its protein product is CASSQDSGGIDGYTF.

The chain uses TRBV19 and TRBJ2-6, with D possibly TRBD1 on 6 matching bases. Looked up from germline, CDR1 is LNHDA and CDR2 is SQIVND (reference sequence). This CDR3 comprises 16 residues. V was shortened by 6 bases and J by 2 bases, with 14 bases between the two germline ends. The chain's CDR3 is CASRPPGAPGANVLTF. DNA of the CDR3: TGTGCCAGTAGACCTCCAGGGGCACCTGGGGCCAACGTCCTGACTTTC. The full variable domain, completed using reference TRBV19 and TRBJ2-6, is DGGITQSPKYLFRKEGQNVTLSCEQNLNHDAMYWYRQDPGQGLRLIYYSQIVNDFQKGDIAEGYSVSREKKESFPLTVTSAQKNPTAFYLCASRPPGAPGANVLTFGAGSRLTVL.

This CDR3 reads CASRGTGNYGYTF. In DNA form, the CDR3 reads TGTGCCAGCAGGGGGACAGGGAACTATGGCTACACCTTC. The V and J genes are TRBV2 and TRBJ1-2; 9 bases match TRBD1. The germline CDR1 and CDR2 sequences are SNHLY and FYNNEI. The junction had 1 base not matched to a gene; V was cut back by 6 bases and J by 2 bases. This CDR3 is built from 13 residues.

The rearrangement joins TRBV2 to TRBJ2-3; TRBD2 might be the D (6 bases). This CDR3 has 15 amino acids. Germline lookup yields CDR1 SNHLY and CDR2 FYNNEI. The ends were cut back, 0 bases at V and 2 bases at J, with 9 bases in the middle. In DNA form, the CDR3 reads TGTGCCAGCAGTGAAGCGACTAGTGCCACAGATACGCAGTATTTT. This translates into CASSEATSATDTQYF.

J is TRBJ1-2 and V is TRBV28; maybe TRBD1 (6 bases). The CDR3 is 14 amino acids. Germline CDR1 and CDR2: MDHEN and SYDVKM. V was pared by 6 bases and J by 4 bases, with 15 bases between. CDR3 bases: TGTGCCAGCAGCCCACAGGGTTGGAGCTATGGCTACACCTTC. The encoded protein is CASSPQGWSYGYTF.

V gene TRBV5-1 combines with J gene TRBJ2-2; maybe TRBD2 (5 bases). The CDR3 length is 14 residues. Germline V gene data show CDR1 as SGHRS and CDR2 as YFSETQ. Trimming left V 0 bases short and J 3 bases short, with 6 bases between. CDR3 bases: TGCGCCAGCAGCTTGGCGGGGTACACCGGGGAGCTGTTTTTT. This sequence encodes CASSLAGYTGELFF.

The CDR3 sequence is CASSLSGQNTGELFF. In DNA, the CDR3 is TGTGCCAGCAGCTTAAGTGGCCAAAACACCGGGGAGCTGTTTTTT. The chain joins TRBV7-3 to TRBJ2-2; D is undetermined. CDR1 and CDR2 from the germline V gene are SGHTA and FQGTGA. The V and J ends lost 1 base and 2 bases respectively, with 8 bases between them. CDR3 length equals 15 residues.

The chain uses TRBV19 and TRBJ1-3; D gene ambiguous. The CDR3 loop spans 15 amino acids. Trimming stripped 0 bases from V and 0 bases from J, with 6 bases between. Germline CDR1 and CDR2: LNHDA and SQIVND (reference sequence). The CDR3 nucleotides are TGTGCCAGTAGTATAGACGTATACTCTGGAAACACCATATATTTT. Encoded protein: CASSIDVYSGNTIYF.

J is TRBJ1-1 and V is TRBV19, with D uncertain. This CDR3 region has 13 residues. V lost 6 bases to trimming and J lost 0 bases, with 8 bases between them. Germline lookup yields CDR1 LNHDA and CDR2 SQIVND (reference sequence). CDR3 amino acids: CASRTYMNTEAFF. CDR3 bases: TGTGCCAGTAGAACATATATGAACACTGAAGCTTTCTTT.

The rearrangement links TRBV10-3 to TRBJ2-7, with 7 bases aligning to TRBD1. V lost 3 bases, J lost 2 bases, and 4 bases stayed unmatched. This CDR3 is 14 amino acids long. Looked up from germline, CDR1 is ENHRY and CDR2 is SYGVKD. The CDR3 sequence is CAISDRTGPYEQYF. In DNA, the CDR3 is TGTGCCATCAGTGATAGGACAGGCCCCTACGAGCAGTACTTC.

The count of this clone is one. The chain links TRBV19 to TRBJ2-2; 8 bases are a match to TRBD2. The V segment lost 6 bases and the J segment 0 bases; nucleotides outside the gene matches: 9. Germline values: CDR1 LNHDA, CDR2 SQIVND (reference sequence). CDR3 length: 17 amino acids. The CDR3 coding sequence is TGTGCCAGTAGAGCGGGAGAGTCCCTCTCGAACACCGGGGAGCTGTTTTTT. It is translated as CASRAGESLSNTGELFF.

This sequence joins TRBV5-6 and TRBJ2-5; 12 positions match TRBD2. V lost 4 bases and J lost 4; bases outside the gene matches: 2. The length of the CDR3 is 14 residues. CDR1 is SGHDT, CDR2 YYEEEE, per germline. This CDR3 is CASSVGLAGETQYF. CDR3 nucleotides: TGTGCCAGCAGCGTGGGACTAGCGGGAGAGACCCAGTACTTC. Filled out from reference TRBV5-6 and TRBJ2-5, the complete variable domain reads DAGVTQSPTHLIKTRGQQVTLRCSPKSGHDTVSWYQQALGQGPQFIFQYYEEEERQRGNFPDRFSGHQFPNYSSELNVNALLLGDSALYLCASSVGLAGETQYFGPGTRLLVL.